These T cell receptor beta chains were read from a single sample in a study of vaccination effects on CD4 cells after COVID-19. These receptors have no known antigen. Data came from immunoSEQ multiplex PCR; TCRdb stores just in-frame clones and leaves some out. The table has around 56,000 clones, around 80% seen once. The sample consisted of CD4+ T cells from PBMCs cultured without peptide, taken before COVID-19 vaccination. The receptors were gathered from a human donor who received a COVID-19 vaccine. Each CDR3 is given with its conserved first and last residue. D genes are given only for firm matches. For some rows the clone size is stated as once, few or many, or as a class when expanded; others skip it.

TRBV12-5	NA	NA	TRBJ2-1	TGTGCTAGTGGTTTAAGGGGGGGGGAAGACAATGAGCAGTTCTTC	CASGLRGGEDNEQFF
TRBV12-3/TRBV12-4	NA	NA	TRBJ2-1	TGTGCCAGCAGCAATACCTACAATGAGCAGTTCTTC	CASSNTYNEQFF
TRBV30	once	NA	TRBJ1-6	TGTGCCTGGACCCAAAGGACCTATAATTCACCCCTCCACTTT	CAWTQRTYNSPLHF
TRBV24-1	NA	NA	TRBJ2-5	TGTGCCACCAGTGATCCCTGGATTGGAGAGACCCAGTACTTC	CATSDPWIGETQYF
TRBV18	NA	NA	TRBJ2-4	TGTGCCAGCTCACCAAGTCCAGGGCTAGCCAAAAACATTCAGTACTTC	CASSPSPGLAKNIQYF
TRBV5-1	few	NA	TRBJ2-5	TGCGCCAGCAGCTTGAGTCTTGAGCGGCTCGAGACCCAGTACTTC	CASSLSLERLETQYF
TRBV6-5	NA	TRBD1	TRBJ1-1	TGTGCCAGCAGGCGACAGGGGTGGGACACTGAAGCTTTCTTT	CASRRQGWDTEAFF
TRBV3-1/TRBV3-2	NA	TRBD1	TRBJ1-2	TGTGCCAGCAGCCAAGTTCCCGGGACAGGGAAATTAGGCTACACCTTC	CASSQVPGTGKLGYTF
TRBV18	NA	NA	TRBJ2-1	TGTGCCAGCTCACCTCAGGGCAGAAAAATGGGGAATGAGCAGTTCTTC	CASSPQGRKMGNEQFF
TRBV7-2	NA	NA	TRBJ1-6	TGTGCCAGCAGCTTAGGAATTGGTGGGAGAGAGTATTCACCCCTCCACTTT	CASSLGIGGREYSPLHF
TRBV4-2	NA	TRBD1	TRBJ1-1	TGTGCCAGCAGCCAGCCGGGACAGGGGAGAGCTGAAGCTTTCTTT	CASSQPGQGRAEAFF
TRBV27	once	TRBD2	TRBJ2-2	TGTGCCAGCAGGGCGGGGGGCACCACGAACACCGGGGAGCTGTTTTTT	CASRAGGTTNTGELFF
TRBV6-2/TRBV6-3	NA	TRBD2	TRBJ2-3	TGTGCCAGCAGTTACCTGGCTAGCGGGGGGACAGATACGCAGTATTTT	CASSYLASGGTDTQYF
TRBV10-2	NA	NA	TRBJ2-3	TGCGCCAGCAGTGATGTGGGCGGGCCAGATACGCAGTATTTT	CASSDVGGPDTQYF
TRBV11-2	NA	NA	TRBJ2-1	TGTGCCAGCAGCTTAGGGACAGACAATGAGCAGTTCTTC	CASSLGTDNEQFF
TRBV12-3/TRBV12-4	few	TRBD2	TRBJ2-1	TGTGCCAGCAGTTTGTTAGCGGGCAATGAGCAGTTCTTC	CASSLLAGNEQFF
TRBV18	NA	TRBD1	TRBJ2-2	TGTGCCAGCTCACCCGGACAGGACACCGGGGAGCTGTTTTTT	CASSPGQDTGELFF
TRBV7-3	NA	TRBD1	TRBJ2-2	TGTGCCAGCAGCCCCGGACAGGGTTTGGGCACCGGGGAGCTGTTTTTT	CASSPGQGLGTGELFF
TRBV5-1	NA	NA	TRBJ1-1	TGCGCCAGCAGCGGGGGGCAGCCGAACACTGAAGCTTTCTTT	CASSGGQPNTEAFF
TRBV7-2	NA	NA	TRBJ1-2	TGTGCCAGCAGCCTCGACAGTCATGGCTACACCTTC	CASSLDSHGYTF
TRBV4-3	NA	NA	TRBJ1-4	TGCGCCAGCAGCCAAGATCTAGGAGTGGGCGATGAAAAACTGTTTTTT	CASSQDLGVGDEKLFF
TRBV28	NA	TRBD1	TRBJ1-1	TGTGCCAGCAGAAGGGCGGACAGGGAGAACACTGAAGCTTTCTTT	CASRRADRENTEAFF
TRBV2	NA	NA	TRBJ1-2	TGTGCCAGCAGCCAGGACCCCCCGGCACCTTATGGCTACACCTTC	CASSQDPPAPYGYTF
TRBV2	few	TRBD1	TRBJ1-6	TGTGCCAGCAGGGACCCGACAGGGGGGGATTCACCCCTCCACTTT	CASRDPTGGDSPLHF
TRBV5-6	once	NA	TRBJ1-6	TGTGCCAGCAGCTCCTCGAAGAGTAATTCACCCCTCCACTTT	CASSSSKSNSPLHF
TRBV10-3	NA	TRBD2	TRBJ2-3	TGTGCCATCAGTACGCGGGGGGACACAGATACGCAGTATTTT	CAISTRGDTDTQYF
TRBV5-6	NA	NA	TRBJ1-1	TGTGCCAGCAGCCGAAACCGAGGGATGAACACTGAAGCTTTCTTT	CASSRNRGMNTEAFF
TRBV4-1	NA	NA	TRBJ1-2	TGCGCCAGCAGCCAAGGATGGGCAGGGGAAGGTGGCTACACCTTC	CASSQGWAGEGGYTF
TRBV28	NA	NA	TRBJ1-1	TGTGCCAGCAGGACCCTTACAGGAGACACTGAAGCTTTCTTT	CASRTLTGDTEAFF
TRBV9	NA	NA	TRBJ1-3	TGTGCCAGCAGCGTATCCGCCTGGGGGTCCTCTGGAAACACCATATATTTT	CASSVSAWGSSGNTIYF
TRBV6-5	few	NA	TRBJ2-4	TGTGCCAGCAGTTACTCCAGGGGAGGAAAAAACATTCAGTACTTC	CASSYSRGGKNIQYF
TRBV2	NA	TRBD2	TRBJ2-1	TGTGCCAGCAGAGGTCGGATAGCGGGGGGTTCGGGTGAGCAGTTCTTC	CASRGRIAGGSGEQFF
TRBV7-2	few	TRBD1	TRBJ2-2	TGTGCCAGCAGCCCCCCCAGGACAGGGTGGACCGGGGAGCTGTTTTTT	CASSPPRTGWTGELFF
TRBV2	NA	NA	TRBJ2-3	TGTGCCAGCAGTGCGGACGGCCACACAGATACGCAGTATTTT	CASSADGHTDTQYF
TRBV10-2	NA	TRBD2	TRBJ2-2	TGCGCCAGCAGTGAGTCCCTAGCGGGGAACACCGGGGAGCTGTTTTTT	CASSESLAGNTGELFF
TRBV12-5	NA	NA	TRBJ2-5	TGTGCTAGTGGCGCACAGGGAGAGGAGACCCAGTACTTC	CASGAQGEETQYF
TRBV6-6	NA	NA	TRBJ1-2	TGTGCCAGCAGTTACTCGGGGGGACCCTCTAACTATGGCTACACCTTC	CASSYSGGPSNYGYTF
TRBV27	NA	NA	TRBJ1-1	TGTGCCAGCAGTTTATCCCTCCGGCCCACTGAAGCTTTCTTT	CASSLSLRPTEAFF